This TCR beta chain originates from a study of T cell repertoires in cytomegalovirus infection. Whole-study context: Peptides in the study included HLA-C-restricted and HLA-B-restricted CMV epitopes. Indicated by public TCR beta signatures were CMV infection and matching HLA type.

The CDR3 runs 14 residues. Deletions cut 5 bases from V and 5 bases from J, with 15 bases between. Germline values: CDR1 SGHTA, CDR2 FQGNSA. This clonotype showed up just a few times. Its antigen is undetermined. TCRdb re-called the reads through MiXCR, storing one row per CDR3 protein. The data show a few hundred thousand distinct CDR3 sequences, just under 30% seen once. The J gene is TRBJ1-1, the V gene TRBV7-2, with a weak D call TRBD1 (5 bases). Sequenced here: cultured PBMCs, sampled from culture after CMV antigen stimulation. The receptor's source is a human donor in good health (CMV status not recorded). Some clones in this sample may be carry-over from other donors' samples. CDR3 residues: CASSPSWGETEAFF. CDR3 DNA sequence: TGTGCCAGCAGCCCCTCCTGGGGGGAGACTGAAGCTTTCTTT.